Described below is a single TCR beta chain sequence and its context. Its specificity is not known. These data come from a study of human T cells and chemical hapten exposure. Study-level findings and limits: TCRs whose frequency exceeded 1 in 1000 remained the same following DPC sensitization. Versus controls, significantly more large CDR3 similarity clusters arose from expanded TCRs.

Noted time point: patch test 3, about 24 weeks after DPC sensitization. Treatment in this sample: therapeutic diphenylcyclopropenone sensitization with weekly scalp DPC. TCRdb recomputed calls from the RACE reads with MiXCR, one row per CDR3 protein. Of over 150,000 distinct CDR3 sequences in the sample, 28% were seen once. CDR3 length: 14 residues. The V gene lost 2 bases and the J gene lost 8 bases, with 15 bases spanning the gap. Germline V CDR1 and CDR2: SGHTA, FQGNSA. The sequencing here drew on whole blood, taken in connection with sensitization to the hapten diphenylcyclopropenone (DPC). This clonotype was sampled from a woman between 18 and 30 years old with alopecia areata. Some clones in this sample may be carry-over from other donors' samples. The J gene is TRBJ1-1, the V gene TRBV7-2; a possible D gene is TRBD1 (5 bases). The CDR3 reads CASSLREGTLEAFF. For the CDR3, the DNA is TGTGCCAGCAGCTTAAGGGAAGGGACTCTAGAAGCTTTCTTT.